Here is one TCR beta chain with its context. The antigen is unknown. Trimming left V 2 bases short and J 1 base short, with 1 base between. CDR1 and CDR2 from the germline V gene are KGHSH and LQKENI. The CDR3 is 12 residues long. Sequenced with the Oncomine TCR Beta short-read assay was DNA taken from cultured CD4+ T cells. Each CDR3 protein gets one entry after TCRdb re-called the PCR reads with MiXCR. The repertoire holds some 14,000 distinct CDR3 sequences, with about two fifths as singletons. The data were obtained in a study of vaccination and CD4 T cells after COVID-19. Turning to the study itself: Researchers treated cells with overlapping spike peptides taken from SARS-CoV-2, HCoV-NL63, HCoV-OC43 and HCoV-229E.

Regarding treatment: approximately nine-day PBMC culture with coronavirus spike peptide pools or control peptides (ViraFEST assay). There were positive PCR dates ranging from March to December 2020, all predating US Alpha, Beta and Delta variants. Material for sequencing was CD4+ T cells from blood, cultured in vitro. The genes are TRBV18 and TRBJ2-3; unclear D gene. This receptor was obtained from a human donor who had recovered from COVID-19. This CDR3 is CASSPGTDTQYF. In DNA, the CDR3 is TGTGCCAGCTCACCAGGCACAGATACGCAGTATTTT.